This is a list of T cell receptor beta chains from one sample in a study of blood T cells in healthy people across ages. TCRdb reanalysed the 5' RACE reads using MiXCR and keeps one entry per CDR3 protein. The table lists 500,000 to 700,000 distinct CDR3 sequences, 25% to 35% of them singletons. Input material: blood. Every receptor here comes from a woman of 80 years or more in good health. Each CDR3 is given with its conserved first and last residue. The size entry is marked missing in some rows and otherwise reads once, few, many or a size class.

many | TRBV6-5 | CATMGDRGNYGYTF
- | TRBV20-1 | CSARDIQGIGNYGYTF
few | TRBV6-5 | CASRGTKTSNQPQHF
many | TRBV20-1 | CSARGTGVGDTQYF
- | TRBV4-2 | CASSQDPGTAGPNEQFF
- | TRBV3-1 | CASSLRSGANGYTF
many | TRBV7-3 | CASSLTGQAIYTEAFF
many | TRBV6-4 | CASSDSGLAGDYEQYF
many | TRBV24-1 | CATSAGGSRYEQYF
many | TRBV29-1 | CSGRSSEKLFF
many | TRBV24-1 | CATSDCPPRRQPCYNEQFF
many | TRBV5-6 | CASSGRDSSFEQYF
few | TRBV6-1 | CASRGSSRGEYNEQFF
many | TRBV5-1 | CASSPVWIYEQYF
many | TRBV7-9 | CASSSDLEFPYEQYF
many | TRBV3-1 | CASSQELAKTQYF
- | TRBV28 | CASSLNQIYGYTF
- | TRBV7-9 | CASSLNLGAFF
- | TRBV3-1 | CASRLRGGSYNEQYF
many | TRBV4-2 | CASSQSWGFQPQHF
many | TRBV7-9 | CASSPEGGIMGTEAFF
many | TRBV7-2 | CASSLAWGVSTDTQYF
many | TRBV20-1 | CSAHEGGNYGYTF
- | TRBV7-3 | CASSLKPGLAGFTDTQYF
many | TRBV2 | CASTETSAEQYF
- | TRBV20-1 | CSARDERQGSSYEQYF
- | TRBV6-5 | CASSYSGTGESPLHF
- | TRBV3-1 | CASSQRLAQPQHF
- | TRBV11-2 | CTSSNLQQRFMNTEAFF
many | TRBV4-2 | CASSQKGWSSLNEQFF
many | TRBV3-1 | CASSRGLIYEQYF
few | TRBV11-2 | CASVPEPAWGEIAKNIQYF
- | TRBV12-5 | CASGRGLVRETQYF
- | TRBV4-3 | CASSQDPGGTTEKLFF
many | TRBV13 | CASSRTSGGFQETQYF
- | TRBV5-1 | CASSFQGLAVETQYF
few | TRBV19 | CASSIASERGEQFF
many | TRBV28 | CASSLPLGQYYEQYF
many | TRBV2 | CASKWGLQETQYF
many | TRBV6-1 | CASTLGLAQETQYF
- | TRBV7-2 | CASSSPTLAGSEDTQYF